Each of the 9 T cell receptor beta chains below was sequenced from the same sample in a study of identical twins. TCRdb ran MiXCR on the 5' RACE reads and lists one entry per CDR3 protein. The repertoire holds around 370,000 distinct CDR3 sequences, approximately 9.1% seen once, with 7.5% to 9.5% in the top ten. Material for sequencing was naive T cells sorted from blood. The receptors here all came from a woman aged 50 to 65 in good health.

This clonotype was detected ten times or more. The chain has TRBV20-1 and TRBJ1-3, with D perhaps matching TRBD1 (5 bases). The CDR3 loop spans 14 amino acids. V shed 5 bases and J shed 0 bases, with 11 bases lying between them. Germline CDR1 DFQATT, CDR2 SNEGSKA (reference sequence). The CDR3 loop is CSAADTNSGNTIYF. In DNA, the CDR3 is TGCAGTGCTGCGGACACAAACTCTGGAAACACCATATATTTT.

V usage is TRBV20-1 and J usage is TRBJ2-5; 8 bases match TRBD2. V trimming: 3 bases; J trimming: 5 bases; junction bases outside the gene matches: 11. CDR3 length equals 15 residues. Per germline, CDR1 DFQATT and CDR2 SNEGSKA (reference sequence). The CDR3 loop is CSASPGGGRYETQYF. Here the CDR3 DNA reads TGCAGTGCTAGCCCCGGGGGGGGGCGTTACGAGACCCAGTACTTC.

The chain is built from TRBV7-2 and TRBJ2-7; D call uncertain. The ends were cut back, 4 bases at V and 2 bases at J, with 12 bases in the middle. Germline V gene lookup returns CDR1 SGHTA and CDR2 FQGNSA. The CDR3 loop spans 14 amino acids. CDR3 sequence (DNA): TGTGCCAGCAGCTCGGAAATTTACCCCTACGAGCAGTACGTC. Residues: CASSSEIYPYEQYV.

This clonotype was detected ten times or more. The V and J genes are TRBV21-1 and TRBJ2-1. TRBV21-1 represents a pseudogene. The CDR3 runs 14 residues. CDR3 in amino acids: CASSKNLQDREQFF. In DNA form, the CDR3 reads TGTGCCAGCAGCAAAAATTTGCAGGACCGAGAGCAGTTCTTC.

In this sample, this clonotype turned up many times. This sequence joins TRBV29-1 and TRBJ2-7; D is unclear. V was cut by 4 bases and J by 1 base, with 11 bases left in between. The CDR3 totals 13 residues. CDR1 is SQVTM and CDR2 is ANQGSEA in the germline V gene. The CDR3, as DNA: TGCAGCGTTGGTAGCAGACCTTCCTACGAGCAGTACTTC. Translation gives CSVGSRPSYEQYF.

The sample holds a few counts of this clonotype. The V call is TRBV20-1, the J call TRBJ1-5; no clear D gene. This CDR3 has 14 residues. Germline V lookup: CDR1 DFQATT, CDR2 SNEGSKA (reference sequence). V was pared by 2 bases and J by 1 base, with 9 bases between. Here the CDR3 reads CSARHAQSNQPQHF. The DNA of the CDR3 is TGCAGTGCTAGACACGCCCAAAGCAATCAGCCCCAGCATTTT.

This clonotype occurred a few times. The chain links TRBV4-1 to TRBJ1-5; weak D call: TRBD1 (6 bases). Germline V gene data show CDR1 as MGHRA and CDR2 as YSYEKL. This CDR3 region has 13 residues. V lost 3 bases, J lost 4 bases, and 7 bases lay in between. CDR3 bases: TGCGCCAGCAGCCAGGGGGCGAATCAGCCCCAGCATTTT. Translated, it gives CASSQGANQPQHF.

On this clonotype itself: A clone one base away is much larger, so this may be a read error. The missing conserved phenylalanine or tryptophan at the end of this CDR3 makes a read error likely. In DNA, the CDR3 is TGTGCCAGCAGTACCTTGACCGATACGCAGTATCTT. It codes for CASSTLTDTQYL. The J gene is TRBJ2-3, the V gene TRBV12-3 or TRBV12-4; D not certain. V lost 5 bases and J lost 6, with 9 bases in between. The CDR3 extends over 12 amino acids.

Only a few counts were recorded for this clonotype. The chain combines TRBV29-1 with TRBJ2-1; 8 bases align to TRBD1. Germline CDR1 and CDR2: SQVTM and ANQGSEA. V dropped 8 bases and J dropped 7; count of bases not matched to a gene: 16. The CDR3 totals 15 residues. In nucleotides, the CDR3 is TGCAGCACCAGCCAAATTCAGGGGGCCGCAAATGAGCAGTTCTTC. Translated: CSTSQIQGAANEQFF.